This TCR beta chain appears in the sequencing data of a study of neurological immune-mediated disorders. There are many counts of this clonotype. Its cognate antigen is unknown. The authors made cDNA by 5'RACE with 10-nucleotide random UMIs. From 15-18 subjects, over 180 million TCR-beta sequences were obtained in each sequencing run. TCRdb ran MiXCR on the 5' RACE reads and lists one entry per CDR3 protein. The table lists more than 95,000 distinct CDR3 sequences, roughly 10% of them singletons. As to time point: longitudinal time-point 3. The unsorted libraries were prepared from 2 million PBMCs (stored at -80 C). This CDR3 spans 16 amino acids. Germline V CDR1 and CDR2: MGHDK, SYGVNS. V lost 9 bases to trimming and J lost 0 bases; unmatched junction nucleotides: 9. Whole-study findings and limits: None of the CDR3 amino acid sequences in expanded clones turned up in more than one subject, which points to private repertoires in all groups.

The chain has TRBV25-1 and TRBJ2-3; 10 positions match TRBD1. The source material was PBMCs. The sequence was collected from a female donor with HTLV-1-associated myelopathy (HAM/TSP). The CDR3 nucleotides read TGTGCCAGTACCTTAGGACAGGGGGGAAGCACAGATACGCAGTATTTT. It is translated as CASTLGQGGSTDTQYF.